The 16 T cell receptor beta chains given below trace back to one sample, sequenced in a study of T cell changes during pregnancy in multiple sclerosis. Assay: immunoSEQ multiplex PCR; the TCRdb copy retains only in-frame clones and omits some. The sample holds roughly 80,000 clones, roughly 91% seen once. The source material was peripheral blood, sampled in the first trimester of pregnancy. These receptors all come from a female donor with multiple sclerosis, enrolled in a pregnancy study.

The chain is built from TRBV27 and TRBJ2-2; tentative D call: TRBD1 (6 bases). Germline values: CDR1 MNHEY, CDR2 SMNVEV (reference sequence). The ends were cut back, 6 bases at V and 0 bases at J, with 11 bases in the middle. This CDR3 is 15 amino acids long. CDR3 DNA sequence: TGTGCCAGCAGGCGCAGGGGATCGAACACCGGGGAGCTGTTTTTT. As protein: CASRRRGSNTGELFF.

The chain employs TRBV29-1 and TRBJ2-7, with 13 bases identical to TRBD2. V was clipped by 4 bases and J by 5 bases; unmatched bases: 2. The V gene's germline CDR1 is SQVTM and CDR2 ANQGSEA. The CDR3 is 13 amino acids. The CDR3 DNA reads TGCAGCGTTGGACTAGCGGGAGGCCACGAGCAGTACTTC. Encoded protein: CSVGLAGGHEQYF.

The V gene is TRBV19, the J gene TRBJ1-1; 8 nucleotides line up with TRBD1. This CDR3 spans 14 amino acids. The junction had 12 bases not matched to a gene; V was cut back by 4 bases and J by 11 bases. Germline CDR1 LNHDA, CDR2 SQIVND (reference sequence). CDR3 sequence (DNA): TGTGCCAGTAGTAACGGACAGGGTTTGAGTTCGGCTTTCTTT. Its translation: CASSNGQGLSSAFF.

The rearrangement links TRBV27 to TRBJ2-7; 12 positions match TRBD2. The junction had 10 bases not matched to a gene; V was cut back by 5 bases and J by 2 bases. The germline V gene has CDR1 MNHEY and CDR2 SMNVEV (reference sequence). This CDR3 spans 17 amino acids. The CDR3 sequence is CASSPNSLAGGPYEQYF. For the CDR3, the DNA is TGTGCCAGCAGTCCAAACAGCCTAGCGGGAGGGCCCTACGAGCAGTACTTC.

This rearrangement joins TRBV7-2 to TRBJ2-5; perhaps TRBD2 as D (6 bases). V gave up 1 base and J gave up 6 bases, with 18 bases separating them. This CDR3 region has 16 residues. CDR1 and CDR2 (germline): SGHTA, FQGNSA. The CDR3 sequence is CASSLGVLAGMQTQYF. CDR3 in DNA: TGTGCCAGCAGCTTAGGGGTATTGGCGGGGATGCAGACCCAGTACTTC.

As DNA, the CDR3 is TGTGCCAGCATAGAGGGAGGGCCTCACACCGGGGAGCTGTTTTTT. This translates into CASIEGGPHTGELFF. The J gene is TRBJ2-2, the V gene TRBV28, with 7 bases lining up with TRBD2. The CDR3 contains 15 residues. Trimming at V came to 7 bases and at J to 3 bases, leaving 8 bases not matched to a gene. Germline V gives CDR1 MDHEN, CDR2 SYDVKM.

The chain has TRBV11-2 and TRBJ2-7; unclear D gene. Trimming removed 0 bases at V and 5 bases at J, with 8 bases between. The CDR3 runs 13 residues. Germline V lookup: CDR1 SGHAT, CDR2 FQNNGV. Here the CDR3 reads CASSLEAPHEQYF. CDR3 nucleotides: TGTGCCAGCAGCTTAGAGGCCCCCCACGAGCAGTACTTC.

The gene calls are TRBV27 and TRBJ2-5; D might be TRBD1 (5 bases). Germline V gene data show CDR1 as MNHEY and CDR2 as SMNVEV (reference sequence). V was cut by 1 base and J by 1 base, with 7 bases left in between. This CDR3 has 14 residues. In DNA, the CDR3 is TGTGCCAGCAGTTTATGGCAGGGCCAAGAGACCCAGTACTTC. It is translated as CASSLWQGQETQYF.

In DNA form, the CDR3 reads TGCGCCAGCAGCCAAGATGAGAGTTCGAGCTATGGCTACACCTTC. It specifies CASSQDESSSYGYTF. This chain uses TRBV4-1 with TRBJ1-2; D is ambiguous. V was shortened by 0 bases and J by 4 bases, with 12 bases between the two germline ends. Germline V CDR1 and CDR2: MGHRA, YSYEKL. The CDR3 is 15 amino acids.

The J gene is TRBJ2-1, the V gene TRBV19, with D possibly TRBD1 on 6 matching bases. The V gene lost 6 bases and the J gene lost 7 bases, with 13 bases spanning the gap. The germline gives CDR1 LNHDA, CDR2 SQIVND (reference sequence). The CDR3 runs 13 residues. The CDR3 region is CASRARQGNEQFF. CDR3 nucleotide sequence: TGTGCCAGTAGAGCTAGGCAGGGGAATGAGCAGTTCTTC.

The chain carries TRBV7-8 and TRBJ2-1, with D possibly being TRBD2 (5 bases). This CDR3 has 16 amino acids. V shed 4 bases and J shed 8 bases, with 21 bases lying between them. The germline V gene has CDR1 SGHVS and CDR2 FQNEAQ. The CDR3 sequence: CASSSSWLARSHEQFF. Here the CDR3 DNA reads TGTGCCAGCAGCTCATCTTGGCTAGCTAGAAGCCATGAGCAGTTCTTC.

The chain is built from TRBV5-1 and TRBJ1-2; 10 nucleotides line up with TRBD1. Germline V CDR1 and CDR2: SGHRS, YFSETQ. This CDR3 comprises 15 residues. After removal of 4 bases from V and 3 bases from J, the junction contained 6 bases not matched to a gene. The CDR3 coding sequence is TGCGCCAGCAGCACAAGACAGGGGGCAGACTATGGCTACACCTTC. Translating gives CASSTRQGADYGYTF.

The chain links TRBV7-9 to TRBJ2-1; possible D gene TRBD2, 5 bases. V shed 5 bases and J shed 5 bases, with 16 bases lying between them. CDR1 and CDR2 from the germline V gene are SEHNR and FQNEAQ (reference sequence). The CDR3 runs 15 residues. The CDR3 region is CASSLRGDGNNEQFF. CDR3 DNA sequence: TGTGCCAGCAGCCTACGAGGTGACGGGAACAATGAGCAGTTCTTC.

The rearrangement joins TRBV27 to TRBJ2-7, with 7 bases matching TRBD2. Germline V gene lookup returns CDR1 MNHEY and CDR2 SMNVEV (reference sequence). This CDR3 comprises 15 residues. The junction had 9 bases not matched to a gene; V was cut back by 4 bases and J by 3 bases. CDR3 sequence (DNA): TGTGCCAGCAGTTCCTCCGGGGAGGGGCTCTACGAGCAGTACTTC. Its translation: CASSSSGEGLYEQYF.

The CDR3 nucleotides read TGCGCCAGCAGCTTGTGGGAGACAGGTTTGCAGTTCTTC. Its translation: CASSLWETGLQFF. The chain uses TRBV5-1 and TRBJ2-1; a possible D gene is TRBD1 (6 bases). The ends were cut back, 1 base at V and 12 bases at J, with 14 bases in the middle. This CDR3 has 13 amino acids. CDR1 and CDR2 from the germline V gene are SGHRS and YFSETQ.

This clone was seen once. The gene calls are TRBV7-6 and TRBJ1-4; TRBD1 aligns across 9 bases. The CDR3 contains 17 residues. Germline V lookup: CDR1 SGHVS, CDR2 FNYEAQ. The V gene end was trimmed by 5 bases and the J gene end by 4 bases; junction bases not matched to a gene: 11. The CDR3, as DNA: TGTGCCAGCAGCCTGCTGAAGTCGGGACAGGGTAATGAAAAACTGTTTTTT. It translates to CASSLLKSGQGNEKLFF.